This T cell receptor (beta chain) was profiled in a study of cytomegalovirus exposure and HLA in healthy donors. The PCR used 60 Vbeta and 13 Jbeta primers. The repertoire was sequenced with immunoSEQ multiplex PCR; TCRdb's copy has only in-frame clones and lacks some. This table holds roughly 130,000 clones, roughly 80% found once. Study results and caveats: According to an earlier analysis, most TCR beta V segments yielded productive rearrangements about 87% or about 30% of the time. An analysis was carried out at a later point. It showed that HLA-associated TCR beta chains were more clonally expanded than equally common non-associated chains.

Looked up from germline, CDR1 is SGHRS and CDR2 is YFSETQ. V was cut by 5 bases and J by 13 bases, with 18 bases left in between. The CDR3 runs 12 residues. Worth noting for this clone: The antigen is not known.

V gene TRBV5-1 combines with J gene TRBJ1-2, with D hard to call. The source of this sequence is a woman in her forties in good health and CMV-seronegative. Input material: PBMCs. CDR3 region: CASRREGTLSTF. In nucleotides, the CDR3 is TGCGCCAGCAGAAGAGAGGGTACCTTGAGCACCTTC.